The sample holds many counts of the clone carrying this T cell receptor (beta chain). Its antigen is still unknown. Per germline, CDR1 LGHDT and CDR2 YNNKEL (reference sequence). Trimming pared 1 base from V and 1 base from J, leaving 10 bases between. This CDR3 has 15 residues. This record belongs to a study of CD8 T cells in ankylosing spondylitis. Each TCR beta library was made by quantitative 5'-RACE that incorporated molecular barcodes. TCRdb used MiXCR to reprocess the 5' RACE reads, holding one entry per CDR3 protein. This sample has roughly 130,000 distinct CDR3 sequences, with around 15% found just once. Study observations and caveats: Significant enrichment of disease-linked clones was reportedly seen in matched ankylosing spondylitis synovial fluid. Disease-associated clones were CD8+ and fairly uncommon in peripheral blood. Previously reported in reactive arthritis synovial fluid and blood were some of the motif variants.

J is TRBJ1-1 and V is TRBV3-1; the D is unclear. The sample comprised blood, either unsorted or a sorted T cell fraction (not recorded which). The source is a female donor with ankylosing spondylitis or in good health (not recorded which). As DNA, the CDR3 is TGTGCCAGCAGCCAAGCGGGTTCAAAGAACACTGAAGCTTTCTTT. The encoded protein is CASSQAGSKNTEAFF.